This T cell receptor (beta chain) was profiled in a study of cytomegalovirus exposure and HLA in healthy donors. As regards this clone: Its target is not known.

PCR primers comprised 60 Vbeta and 13 Jbeta primers. Measured with immunoSEQ multiplex PCR; TCRdb has only the in-frame clones, and not every one. The sample comprises around 150,000 clones, around 83% of which are singletons, and around 6.6% rests with the top ten. Study-level results: In an earlier analysis, most TCR beta V segments were productive about 90% or about 30% of the time. Sequencing likely generated an artifact that appeared as a cluster of highly shared sequence variants.

Sequencing used PBMCs. The sequence was obtained from a man in his fifties or sixties in good health and CMV-seropositive.

The CDR3 here is CASSFYGDRLFF. The CDR3 DNA reads TGTGCCAGCAGCTTTTACGGGGACAGGCTGTTTTTT. The rearrangement uses TRBV5-5 and TRBJ1-4, with 8 bases matching TRBD1. Germline values: CDR1 SGHKS, CDR2 YYEKEE (reference sequence). V shed 2 bases and J 14 bases; nucleotides not matched to a gene: 5. The CDR3 has 12 amino acids.